The rows below give T cell receptor beta chains drawn from one sample of a study of blood T cell repertoires in COVID-19. Here immunoSEQ multiplex PCR was the method, and the copy in TCRdb shows in-frame clones only, minus some. The sample records 150,000 to 200,000 clones, 89% being singletons. The sample taken for sequencing was PBMCs or T cells enriched from blood (not recorded which). The origin of the receptors is a woman in her late teens or twenties who had recovered from COVID-19. Each CDR3 is given with its conserved first and last residue. A D gene is named only where the DNA matches it firmly. The listing skips clone size in some rows; elsewhere it reads once, few, many or a size class.

CDR3	DNA	D	size	J	V
CASSLLNFQYF	TGTGCCAGCAGCTTGCTTAACTTCCAGTATTTT	NA	few	TRBJ2-3	TRBV5-5
CASSPRPTPQPEQFF	TGTGCCAGCAGTCCACGCCCGACACCGCAGCCTGAGCAGTTCTTC	NA	NA	TRBJ2-1	TRBV27
CATSRARGNTEAFF	TGTGCCACCAGCAGGGCTAGGGGAAACACTGAAGCTTTCTTT	NA	NA	TRBJ1-1	TRBV15
CASSIGKSTNSPLHF	TGTGCCAGTAGTATTGGTAAGAGCACCAATTCACCCCTCCACTTT	NA	NA	TRBJ1-6	TRBV19
CASSLAPQTGSINQPQHF	TGTGCCAGCAGCTTAGCGCCCCAGACAGGGTCGATCAATCAGCCCCAGCATTTT	TRBD1	few	TRBJ1-5	TRBV7-9
CASRAPEEAGELFF	TGTGCCAGCAGAGCCCCCGAGGAGGCCGGGGAGCTGTTTTTT	NA	NA	TRBJ2-2	TRBV2
CASGSGQPQISYTF	TGTGCTAGTGGGTCCGGACAGCCACAAATTTCCTACACCTTC	NA	once	TRBJ1-2	TRBV12-5
CASSQGGQGRRYTF	TGTGCCAGCAGCCAAGGAGGACAGGGGAGGCGCTACACCTTC	TRBD1	NA	TRBJ1-2	TRBV3-1/TRBV3-2
CSVGQGGNEQFF	TGCAGCGTCGGACAGGGGGGAAATGAGCAGTTCTTC	TRBD1	NA	TRBJ2-1	TRBV29-1
CASNTLTDTGELFF	TGTGCCAGCAATACCCTCACGGACACCGGGGAGCTGTTTTTT	NA	NA	TRBJ2-2	TRBV2
CASSQDRGGGLPYEQYF	TGTGCCAGCAGCCAAGATAGGGGCGGGGGGCTTCCCTACGAGCAGTACTTC	TRBD2	NA	TRBJ2-7	TRBV4-2
CASSFDRGIQGYTF	TGTGCCAGCAGTTTCGACAGGGGGATACAGGGCTACACCTTC	TRBD1	once	TRBJ1-2	TRBV28
CASSESTVFTDTQYF	TGTGCCAGCAGTGAATCTACGGTCTTCACAGATACGCAGTATTTT	NA	once	TRBJ2-3	TRBV2
CASSAGLVPDTQYF	TGTGCCAGCAGCGCGGGTCTTGTCCCAGATACGCAGTATTTT	NA	NA	TRBJ2-3	TRBV25-1
CASSPKSSYNSPLHF	TGTGCCAGCAGTCCAAAGAGCTCCTATAATTCACCCCTCCACTTT	NA	NA	TRBJ1-6	TRBV28
CASSSQGANYGYTF	TGTGCCAGCAGCTCACAGGGGGCTAACTATGGCTACACCTTC	TRBD1	NA	TRBJ1-2	TRBV2
CASSLLLRRGKNNEQFF	TGTGCCAGCAGTTTGCTCCTTCGTAGGGGGAAGAACAATGAGCAGTTCTTC	NA	NA	TRBJ2-1	TRBV28
CASSMRLGQGSNQPQHF	TGTGCCAGTAGTATGCGCTTGGGACAGGGAAGCAATCAGCCCCAGCATTTT	TRBD1	NA	TRBJ1-5	TRBV19
CASSYAGFPTDTQYF	TGTGCCAGCAGTTACGCAGGGTTCCCTACAGATACGCAGTATTTT	NA	NA	TRBJ2-3	TRBV6-5
CASSKEKGKRQTEAFF	TGTGCCAGCAGCAAAGAGAAGGGGAAAAGACAAACTGAAGCTTTCTTT	NA	NA	TRBJ1-1	TRBV21-1
CARRKGQTGSYGYTF	TGTGCCAGAAGAAAAGGACAGACAGGGTCGTATGGCTACACCTTC	TRBD1	NA	TRBJ1-2	TRBV2
CASGRDSGSPLHF	TGTGCCAGCGGTCGGGACAGTGGTTCACCCCTCCACTTT	TRBD1	NA	TRBJ1-6	TRBV6-5